What follows are 14 T cell receptor beta chains derived from one specimen sequenced in a study of T-cell reconstitution after alpha-beta-depleted transplantation in children. Preparing the TCRbeta library involved the use of unique molecular identifiers. In TCRdb, the PCR reads were re-called with MiXCR into one record per CDR3 protein. Of more than 300,000 distinct CDR3 sequences listed, 15% to 20% were seen once; the top ten hold roughly two fifths. The source was PBMCs, mostly from graft donor cells, collected 360 days after TCRalphabeta/CD19-depleted stem cell transplant. The receptors were gathered from a male patient between 2 and 9 years old who had a stem cell transplant for acute lymphoblastic leukemia, so the T cells may come from the graft donor.

In its sample, this clonotype was seen a few times. This chain uses TRBV12-3 or TRBV12-4 with TRBJ2-5, with D possibly being TRBD2 (5 bases). This CDR3 spans 16 amino acids. The V gene lost 3 bases and the J gene lost 0 bases, with 14 bases spanning the gap. CDR3 residues: CASSFTLTGDQETQYF. CDR3 DNA sequence: TGTGCCAGCAGTTTCACGTTGACCGGGGACCAAGAGACCCAGTACTTC.

This clonotype was detected ten times or more. The chain uses TRBV12-3 or TRBV12-4 and TRBJ1-2; weak D call: TRBD1 (5 bases). Trimming cost V 3 bases and J 2 bases, with 10 bases left between them. The CDR3 sequence is 14 residues long. CDR3 amino acids: CASSFRQGNYGYTF. In nucleotides, the CDR3 is TGTGCCAGCAGTTTTCGGCAGGGAAACTATGGCTACACCTTC.

V is TRBV28 and J is TRBJ2-7; D not certain. The V end was cut by 1 base, the J end by 0 bases, with 10 bases between. The CDR3 is made up of 15 amino acids. CDR1 and CDR2 (germline): MDHEN, SYDVKM. The CDR3 loop is CASSLLGISSYEQYF. The CDR3 DNA reads TGTGCCAGCAGTTTATTAGGGATTAGCTCCTACGAGCAGTACTTC.

CDR3 in amino acids: CASSYRRTSGRAFLSGTQYF. The CDR3 coding sequence is TGTGCCAGCAGTTACCGCCGGACTAGCGGGAGGGCCTTCCTAAGCGGGACCCAGTACTTC. The gene calls are TRBV6-2 or TRBV6-3 and TRBJ2-5; the match to TRBD2 covers 15 bases. The trim removed 2 bases at V and 7 bases at J, leaving 17 bases unmatched. The germline V gene has CDR1 MNHEY and CDR2 SVGEGT. CDR3 length: 20 residues.

This rearrangement joins TRBV6-1 to TRBJ1-5; D might be TRBD1 (5 bases). In germline, CDR1 is MNHNS, CDR2 SASEGT. Trimming pared 5 bases from V and 4 bases from J, leaving 12 bases between. There are 14 residues in the CDR3. The DNA for the CDR3 is TGTGCCAGCAGTCCCACCCAGGGAAATCAGCCCCAGCATTTT. As protein: CASSPTQGNQPQHF.

This clonotype has at least ten counts. The chain has TRBV7-3 and TRBJ2-3, with 13 positions matching TRBD2. Germline V lookup: CDR1 SGHTA, CDR2 FQGTGA. This CDR3 is built from 16 residues. V dropped 4 bases and J dropped 4; count of bases not matched to a gene: 5. The DNA of the CDR3 is TGTGCCAGCAGCTCAAGACTAGCGGGAGGTGCAGATACGCAGTATTTT. This codes for CASSSRLAGGADTQYF.

Note on this clonotype: The junction does not match germline at one end; this may be a read error. The chain links TRBV7-8 to TRBJ2-6, with D unclear. Germline-derived CDR1 and CDR2 are SGHVS and FQNEAQ. This CDR3 region has 15 residues. CDR3 residues: CASRLGLPGANVLTF. In DNA, the CDR3 is TGTGCCAGCAGATTAGGGCTTCCTGGGGCCAACGTCCTGACTTTC.

This chain joins TRBV28 and TRBJ2-1; the D is unclear. V lost 5 bases and J 2 bases, leaving 10 bases between the germline ends. Germline CDR1 and CDR2: MDHEN and SYDVKM. The CDR3 extends over 14 amino acids. The CDR3, as DNA: TGTGCCAGCAGTCCCCGAAGGGCCTACAATGAGCAGTTCTTC. Translated: CASSPRRAYNEQFF.

V and J are TRBV28 and TRBJ2-5; TRBD1 matches at 9 bases. In germline, CDR1 is MDHEN, CDR2 SYDVKM. Trimming took 4 bases from V and 5 from J; bases not matched to a gene: 5. The CDR3 is made up of 14 amino acids. This CDR3 is CASSWDRETETQYF. CDR3 nucleotides: TGTGCCAGCAGTTGGGACAGGGAAACGGAGACCCAGTACTTC. Full variable domain (remainder filled in from reference TRBV28 and TRBJ2-5): DVKVTQSSRYLVKRTGEKVFLECVQDMDHENMFWYRQDPGLGLRLIYFSYDVKMKEKGDIPEGYSVSREKKERFSLILESASTNQTSMYLCASSWDRETETQYFGPGTRLLVL.

The CDR3 nucleotides are TGTGCCAGCAGCTTAGAGGACTATGCGGGAGGGTGGAATGAGCAGTTCTTC. Protein: CASSLEDYAGGWNEQFF. The rearrangement uses TRBV11-2 and TRBJ2-1; 9 bases align to TRBD2. The CDR3 runs 17 residues. Germline assignment: CDR1 SGHAT and CDR2 FQNNGV. With V trimmed by 0 bases and J by 7 bases, 10 bases remained unmatched.

J is TRBJ2-1 and V is TRBV5-1, with a weak D call TRBD2 (6 bases). Trimming stripped 3 bases from V and 4 bases from J, with 17 bases between. This CDR3 has 16 residues. The germline CDR1 and CDR2 sequences are SGHRS and YFSETQ. The CDR3 reads CASSYPRVADYNEQFF. The CDR3 DNA is TGCGCCAGCAGCTACCCCCGAGTAGCGGATTACAATGAGCAGTTCTTC.

The V and J genes are TRBV12-3 or TRBV12-4 and TRBJ2-6; 9 bases agree with TRBD1. V lost 1 base and J lost 0; bases outside the gene matches: 4. The CDR3 loop spans 18 amino acids. CDR3 amino acids: CASSLDLTGGSGANVLTF. The CDR3 DNA reads as TGTGCCAGCAGTTTAGATTTGACAGGGGGCTCTGGGGCCAACGTCCTGACTTTC.

DNA for the CDR3: TGCGCCAGCAGCCAAGCAGCCTCTGGGGCCAACGTCCTGACTTTC. Protein product: CASSQAASGANVLTF. This chain joins TRBV4-3 and TRBJ2-6; D gene unclear. Germline V CDR1 and CDR2: LGHNA, YSLEER. The CDR3 loop spans 15 amino acids. With 1 base removed from V and 0 bases from J, the gap between germline ends came to 4 bases.

This clonotype was counted between two and nine times. The chain is built from TRBV5-5 and TRBJ2-7, with 11 bases that match TRBD1. CDR1 is SGHKS and CDR2 is YYEKEE in the germline V gene (reference sequence). The CDR3 runs to 16 residues. The ends lost 2 bases at V and 0 bases at J; junction bases unmatched: 4. CDR3 amino acids: CASSLTGTGGSYEQYF. In DNA form, the CDR3 reads TGTGCCAGCAGCTTAACCGGGACAGGGGGCTCCTACGAGCAGTACTTC.